These 20 T cell receptor beta chains were sequenced from one sample in a study of blood T cell repertoires in COVID-19. The repertoire was sequenced with immunoSEQ multiplex PCR; TCRdb's copy has only in-frame clones and lacks some. The top ten hold less than 0.7% of the sample, which has about 190,000 clones, around 90% seen once. What was sequenced was peripheral blood. These TCRs come from a man aged 45-60 years with acute or convalescent COVID-19.

This clone has just one count. The chain uses TRBV19 and TRBJ2-3; D gene uncertain. Looked up from germline, CDR1 is LNHDA and CDR2 is SQIVND (reference sequence). V lost 6 bases, J lost 4 bases, and 11 bases lay in between. This CDR3 comprises 13 residues. The CDR3 nucleotides are TGTGCCAGTAGGCCTCTCGCGGCAGATACGCAGTATTTT. It translates to CASRPLAADTQYF.

The rearrangement links TRBV28 to TRBJ1-2, with 10 bases identical to TRBD1. CDR1 and CDR2 (germline): MDHEN, SYDVKM. The V gene end was trimmed by 4 bases and the J gene end by 4 bases; junction bases not matched to a gene: 9. The CDR3 sequence is 16 residues long. The CDR3 reads CASSSPSGTGAYGYTF. The CDR3 DNA reads TGTGCCAGCAGTTCGCCCTCCGGGACAGGGGCCTATGGCTACACCTTC.

This chain connects TRBV28 to TRBJ2-7, with a possible D match to TRBD1 (5 bases). CDR1 is MDHEN and CDR2 is SYDVKM in the germline V gene. V was shortened by 6 bases and J by 2 bases, with 11 bases between the two germline ends. CDR3 length: 13 amino acids. CDR3 bases: TGTGCCAGCAGGAAGGGGCAGACCTACGAGCAGTACTTC. Translating it yields CASRKGQTYEQYF.

The chain is built from TRBV28 and TRBJ1-2; 7 bases fit TRBD1. The CDR3 is made up of 15 amino acids. CDR1 MDHEN and CDR2 SYDVKM come from the germline V gene. After removal of 6 bases from V and 8 bases from J, the junction contained 15 bases not matched to a gene. The CDR3 loop is CASSPWTGGMGGYTF. CDR3 DNA sequence: TGTGCCAGCAGCCCATGGACAGGAGGAATGGGGGGCTACACCTTC.

Turning to this clone: Other DNA variants within this sample encode the same CDR3. V usage is TRBV19 and J usage is TRBJ1-6; TRBD1 agrees at 7 bases. Germline values: CDR1 LNHDA, CDR2 SQIVND (reference sequence). Losses at the gene ends were 6 bases for V and 8 bases for J; bases not matched to a gene: 7. The CDR3 covers 14 residues. The CDR3 bases are TGTGCCAGTAGACCACAGGGGAACCATTCACCCCTCCACTTT. Its translation: CASRPQGNHSPLHF. The whole variable domain, filled in from reference TRBV19 and TRBJ1-6, reads DGGITQSPKYLFRKEGQNVTLSCEQNLNHDAMYWYRQDPGQGLRLIYYSQIVNDFQKGDIAEGYSVSREKKESFPLTVTSAQKNPTAFYLCASRPQGNHSPLHFGNGTRLTVT.

The chain couples TRBV7-9 to TRBJ1-2; the D is unclear. Germline CDR1 and CDR2: SEHNR and FQNEAQ (reference sequence). The V end was cut by 3 bases, the J end by 2 bases, with 7 bases between. The CDR3 has 13 amino acids. CDR3 residues: CASSLGENYGYTF. DNA for the CDR3: TGTGCCAGCAGCTTGGGAGAAAACTATGGCTACACCTTC.

The chain links TRBV2 to TRBJ2-5; 8 nucleotides match TRBD2. The length of the CDR3 is 14 residues. From germline, CDR1 is SNHLY and CDR2 FYNNEI. The V segment lost 6 bases and the J segment 5 bases; nucleotides outside the gene matches: 8. CDR3 coding DNA: TGTGCCAGCAGCTCGGGAGGGGGTTTCGAGACCCAGTACTTC. Protein: CASSSGGGFETQYF.

This clone has only a few counts. The V gene is TRBV15, the J gene TRBJ2-2, with D maybe TRBD2 (5 bases). The germline CDR1 and CDR2 sequences are LNHNV and YYDKDF (reference sequence). Trimming took off 0 bases at V and 0 bases at J, with 8 bases between the two ends. This CDR3 spans 16 amino acids. This chain's CDR3 is CATSRDPGTNTGELFF. CDR3 nucleotide sequence: TGTGCCACCAGCAGAGATCCGGGGACGAACACCGGGGAGCTGTTTTTT.

The V call is TRBV19, the J call TRBJ1-6; D unclear. The germline V gene has CDR1 LNHDA and CDR2 SQIVND (reference sequence). The length of the CDR3 is 14 residues. V was trimmed by 3 bases and J by 8 bases, leaving 11 bases between them. CDR3 protein: CASSMWGSDSPLHF. CDR3 coding DNA: TGTGCCAGTAGTATGTGGGGTAGCGATTCACCCCTCCACTTT. The full variable domain, in which reference TRBV19 and TRBJ1-6 provide the parts outside the CDR3, is DGGITQSPKYLFRKEGQNVTLSCEQNLNHDAMYWYRQDPGQGLRLIYYSQIVNDFQKGDIAEGYSVSREKKESFPLTVTSAQKNPTAFYLCASSMWGSDSPLHFGNGTRLTVT.

The chain is built from TRBV29-1 and TRBJ2-6, with 7 bases aligning to TRBD1. The CDR3 is 15 amino acids. Per germline, CDR1 SQVTM and CDR2 ANQGSEA. V was clipped by 8 bases and J by 2 bases; unmatched bases: 9. The CDR3 DNA is TGCAGCCCAATAGGTCAGGGGGCTGGGGCCAACGTCCTGACTTTC. This gives the protein CSPIGQGAGANVLTF.

V and J are TRBV3-1 (or the pseudogene TRBV3-2) and TRBJ1-2; D unclear. CDR1 is LGHDT and CDR2 is YNNKEL in the germline V gene (reference sequence). V lost 0 bases, J lost 5 bases, and 13 bases lay in between. CDR3 length: 15 amino acids. CDR3 bases: TGTGCCAGCAGCCAAGATCGAGGTGATGGGTATGGCTACACCTTC. Its translation is CASSQDRGDGYGYTF.

The chain uses TRBV7-3 and TRBJ2-1; the D gene is possibly TRBD2 (5 bases). V lost 0 bases to trimming and J lost 4 bases, with 7 bases between them. Germline assignment: CDR1 SGHTA and CDR2 FQGTGA. The CDR3 covers 14 residues. The CDR3, as DNA: TGTGCCAGCAGCTTAACTCCGGGGTACAATGAGCAGTTCTTC. It yields the protein CASSLTPGYNEQFF.

This chain connects TRBV28 to TRBJ1-6; no reliable D call. V was pared by 5 bases and J by 0 bases, with 11 bases between. Per the germline V gene, CDR1 is MDHEN and CDR2 is SYDVKM. This CDR3 spans 16 amino acids. As DNA, the CDR3 is TGTGCCAGCAGTACGATCACAGCCTCCTATAATTCACCCCTCCACTTT. Its translation is CASSTITASYNSPLHF. Drawing the rest from reference TRBV28 and TRBJ1-6, the complete variable domain is DVKVTQSSRYLVKRTGEKVFLECVQDMDHENMFWYRQDPGLGLRLIYFSYDVKMKEKGDIPEGYSVSREKKERFSLILESASTNQTSMYLCASSTITASYNSPLHFGNGTRLTVT.

This chain links TRBV7-9 with TRBJ2-4, with 9 bases aligning to TRBD1. The CDR3 contains 12 residues. Trimming took 4 bases from V and 10 from J; bases not matched to a gene: 2. Germline V gives CDR1 SEHNR, CDR2 FQNEAQ (reference sequence). The CDR3: CASSSGTGIQYF. DNA of the CDR3: TGTGCCAGCAGCTCAGGGACAGGGATTCAGTACTTC. The variable domain in full, completed from reference TRBV7-9 and TRBJ2-4, reads DTGVSQNPRHKITKRGQNVTFRCDPISEHNRLYWYRQTLGQGPEFLTYFQNEAQLEKSRLLSDRFSAERPKGSFSTLEIQRTEQGDSAMYLCASSSGTGIQYFGAGTRLSVL.

The chain recombines TRBV9 with TRBJ1-3; D is undetermined. The V gene's germline CDR1 is SGDLS and CDR2 YYNGEE. V gave up 4 bases and J gave up 4 bases, with 15 bases separating them. CDR3 size: 15 residues. The CDR3 DNA reads as TGTGCCAGCAGCCCACGTGGGTCGGGGGGAAACACCATATATTTT. It translates to CASSPRGSGGNTIYF.

V gene TRBV6-5 combines with J gene TRBJ1-4; D call uncertain. The CDR3 is 15 residues long. CDR1 and CDR2 from the germline V gene are MNHEY and SVGAGI. The V gene lost 7 bases and the J gene lost 7 bases, with 19 bases spanning the gap. The CDR3 here is CASNTGRLVGEKLFF. DNA of the CDR3: TGTGCCAGCAACACCGGGAGGTTAGTTGGTGAAAAACTGTTTTTT.

The rearrangement links TRBV28 to TRBJ1-5; D is unclear. Germline-derived CDR1 and CDR2 are MDHEN and SYDVKM. The CDR3 length is 14 residues. V was clipped by 5 bases and J by 9 bases, with 17 bases between them. The CDR3 sequence is CASSDGQMVPPQHF. CDR3 sequence (DNA): TGTGCCAGCAGTGATGGCCAGATGGTTCCGCCCCAGCATTTT.

The chain is built from TRBV5-6 and TRBJ2-5, with unresolved D. The CDR3 has 11 amino acids. From germline, CDR1 is SGHDT and CDR2 YYEEEE. V gave up 1 base and J gave up 5 bases, with 3 bases separating them. The CDR3 spells CASSLRETQYF. The CDR3 DNA reads TGTGCCAGCAGCTTGCGGGAGACCCAGTACTTC.

V is TRBV29-1 and J is TRBJ2-3; 12 bases align to TRBD2. CDR3 length: 14 amino acids. Trimming at V came to 4 bases and at J to 4 bases, leaving 3 bases not matched to a gene. CDR1 is SQVTM and CDR2 is ANQGSEA in the germline V gene. CDR3 residues: CSVASGRASDTQYF. CDR3 nucleotides: TGCAGCGTTGCTAGCGGGAGGGCCTCAGATACGCAGTATTTT.

This clone appeared a single time. The chain carries TRBV7-9 and TRBJ1-1; the D is unclear. This CDR3 has 13 amino acids. The V and J ends lost 7 bases and 1 base respectively, with 10 bases between them. Looked up from germline, CDR1 is SEHNR and CDR2 is FQNEAQ (reference sequence). The CDR3 bases are TGTGCCAGCATCACGGCGGGGAACACTGAAGCTTTCTTT. This sequence encodes CASITAGNTEAFF.